This TCR beta chain was obtained from a study of T cell repertoires in cytomegalovirus infection. Broader study findings: It was HLA-C-restricted CMV-specific TCR beta clonotypes that dominated the response ex vivo.

Points on this clonotype: The antigen is unknown.

V lost 2 bases to trimming and J lost 6 bases, with 14 bases between them. CDR3 length: 15 residues. Per the germline V gene, CDR1 is MNHNS and CDR2 is SASEGT. TCRdb re-called the reads with MiXCR, one entry per CDR3 protein. This sample has more than 65,000 distinct CDR3 sequences, with approximately 43% found just once. The material was CD8+ T cells from cultured PBMCs, obtained from culture after CMV antigen stimulation. The chain employs TRBV6-1 and TRBJ2-1; D gene uncertain. The source of this sequence is a human donor in good health (CMV status not recorded). Some clones in this sample may be carry-over from other donors' samples. This CDR3 reads CASSERPGLINEQFF. In DNA, the CDR3 is TGTGCCAGCAGTGAACGACCAGGCCTTATCAATGAGCAGTTCTTC.